This TCR beta chain was observed in a study of blood T cell repertoires in COVID-19 (dated by TCRdb to the early 2020s). Context from the whole study: Samples from collaborators originated in the United States, Italy and Spain and spanned both the acute and convalescent phases of COVID-19. The material from the prospective study consisted of cDNA or gDNA derived from T cells, B-cell-depleted T cells, or PBMCs. The samples were drawn from the first 160 participants of the ongoing ImmuneRACE study and from 1,254 subjects provided by 6 global collaborators. The dataset comprised deeply sampled blood TCRbeta repertoires from subjects exposed to, actively infected with, or recovered from COVID-19. A freely available public database, intended as a resource for researchers studying the immune response to SARS-CoV-2, is where the repertoires were released. Where available, HLA class I and class II types were taken from metadata supplied by the sample provider and were not determined by assay-based typing. Sample metadata almost always included a de-identified subject ID, COVID-19 status, age in years and sex.

As to this clone: The target of this receptor is not known. Base qualities are not recorded, but no much larger clone differs from it by a single base.

The germline V gene (reference sequence) sets CDR1 to SEHNR and CDR2 to FQNEAQ. Including the terminal cysteine and phenylalanine, the CDR3 comprises 12 residues. Solely the CDR3 DNA is kept, with 36 bases framed from the first base. V is clipped by 1 base and J by 9 bases, and the sequence between their germline boundaries is 7 bases long. TCRbeta CDR3 regions were amplified from genomic DNA by means of the immunoSEQ Assay, a bias-controlled multiplex PCR. The authors' analysis ran thus. Within the assay, amplification of reference gene primers was used to estimate how many nucleated cells each sample contained. To quantify the absolute abundance of each unique TCRbeta CDR3 rearrangement, sequence reads were collapsed and filtered. For each sample, productive Simpson clonality was calculated by taking the square root of Simpson's diversity index across productive rearrangements. TCRdb obtained this table from immuneACCESS and retained in-frame rearrangements with V and J assigned. These tables miss some clones; where compared with another copy, unresolved V genes account for less than half of the shortfall, and the remainder is unexplained. Clonal size and the V and J genes are those of that table, whereas D and trimming came from the DNA. This sample has 200,000 or so clones in its table, and roughly 89% of those were observed once. The ten top clones hold less than 7.5% of the sample.

A second Seattle source provided samples from volunteer blood donors who had recovered from COVID-19. Each collaborating institution followed its own protocols to collect whole blood in K2EDTA tubes. For TCRbeta analysis, collaborators shipped samples in one of three forms: frozen whole blood, isolated PBMCs, or DNA extracted from either of those sample types. What the study reported, not specific to this receptor: Clinical and demographic metadata were provided uncurated, with the amount varying by source and participant.

The chain employs TRBV7-9 and TRBJ2-1; the D gene cannot be named for sure. The sequence was collected from a man between 60 and 75 years old who had recovered from COVID-19. Sequenced sample: peripheral blood. The nucleotide sequence reads as follows: TGTGCCAGCAGCTTAGTGGGCTCTGAGCAGTTCTTC. This encodes CASSLVGSEQFF.